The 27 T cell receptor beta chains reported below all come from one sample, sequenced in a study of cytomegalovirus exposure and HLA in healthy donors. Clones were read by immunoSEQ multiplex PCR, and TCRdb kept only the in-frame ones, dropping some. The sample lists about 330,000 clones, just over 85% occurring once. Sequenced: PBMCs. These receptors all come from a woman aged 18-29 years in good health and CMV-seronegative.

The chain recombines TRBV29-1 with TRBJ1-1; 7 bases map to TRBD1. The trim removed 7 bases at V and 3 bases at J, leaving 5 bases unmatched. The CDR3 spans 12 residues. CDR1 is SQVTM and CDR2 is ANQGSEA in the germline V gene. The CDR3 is CSGRDSHTEAFF. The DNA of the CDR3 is TGCAGCGGAAGGGACAGCCACACTGAAGCTTTCTTT.

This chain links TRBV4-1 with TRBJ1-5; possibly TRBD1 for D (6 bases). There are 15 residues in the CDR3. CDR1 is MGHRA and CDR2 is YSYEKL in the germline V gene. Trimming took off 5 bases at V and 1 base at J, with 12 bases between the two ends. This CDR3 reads CASSVEGGSNQPQHF. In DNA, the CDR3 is TGCGCCAGCAGCGTCGAGGGGGGGAGCAATCAGCCCCAGCATTTT.

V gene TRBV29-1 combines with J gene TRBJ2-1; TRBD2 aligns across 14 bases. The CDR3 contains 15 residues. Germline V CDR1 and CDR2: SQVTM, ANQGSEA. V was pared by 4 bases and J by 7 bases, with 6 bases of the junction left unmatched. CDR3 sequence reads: CSVGGLAGVKNEQFF. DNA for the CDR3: TGCAGCGTTGGGGGACTAGCGGGAGTCAAGAATGAGCAGTTCTTC.

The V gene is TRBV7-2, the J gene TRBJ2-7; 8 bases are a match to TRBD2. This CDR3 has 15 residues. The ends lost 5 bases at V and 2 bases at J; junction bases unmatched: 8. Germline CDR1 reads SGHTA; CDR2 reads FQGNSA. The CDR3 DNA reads TGTGCCAGCAGCCTTAGCGGGGCCCTGACCTACGAGCAGTACTTC. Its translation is CASSLSGALTYEQYF.

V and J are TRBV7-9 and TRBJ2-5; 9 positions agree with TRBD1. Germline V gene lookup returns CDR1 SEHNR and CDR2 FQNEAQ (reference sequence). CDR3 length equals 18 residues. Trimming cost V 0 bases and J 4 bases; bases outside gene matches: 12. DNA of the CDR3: TGTGCCAGCAGCTTAGCCTGGGTCGGGACAGGGTCCGGAGAGACCCAGTACTTC. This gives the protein CASSLAWVGTGSGETQYF.

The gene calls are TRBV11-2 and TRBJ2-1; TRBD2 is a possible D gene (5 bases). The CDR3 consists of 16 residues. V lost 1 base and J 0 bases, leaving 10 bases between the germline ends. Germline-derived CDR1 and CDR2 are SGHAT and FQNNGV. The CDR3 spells CASSLGPGSSYNEQFF. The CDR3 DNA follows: TGTGCCAGCAGCTTAGGCCCGGGAAGCTCCTACAATGAGCAGTTCTTC.

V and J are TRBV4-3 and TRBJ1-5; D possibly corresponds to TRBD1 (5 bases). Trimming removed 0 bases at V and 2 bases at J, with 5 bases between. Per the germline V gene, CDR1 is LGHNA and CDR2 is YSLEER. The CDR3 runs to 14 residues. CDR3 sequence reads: CASSQEQGNQPQHF. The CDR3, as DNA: TGCGCCAGCAGCCAAGAACAGGGCAATCAGCCCCAGCATTTT.

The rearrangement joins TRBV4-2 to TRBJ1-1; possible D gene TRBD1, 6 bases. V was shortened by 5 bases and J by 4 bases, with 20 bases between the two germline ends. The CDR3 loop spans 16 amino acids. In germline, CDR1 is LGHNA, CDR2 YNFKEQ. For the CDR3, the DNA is TGTGCCAGCAGCAAAGGAGGGGGGGGCGAAGGCACTGAAGCTTTCTTT. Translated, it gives CASSKGGGGEGTEAFF.

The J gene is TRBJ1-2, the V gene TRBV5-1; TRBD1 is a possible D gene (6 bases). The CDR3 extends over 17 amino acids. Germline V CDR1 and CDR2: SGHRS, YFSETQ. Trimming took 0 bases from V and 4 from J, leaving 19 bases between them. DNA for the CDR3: TGCGCCAGCAGCTTGGGGGGTTTGGACAGTCGACTCTATGGCTACACCTTC. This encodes CASSLGGLDSRLYGYTF.

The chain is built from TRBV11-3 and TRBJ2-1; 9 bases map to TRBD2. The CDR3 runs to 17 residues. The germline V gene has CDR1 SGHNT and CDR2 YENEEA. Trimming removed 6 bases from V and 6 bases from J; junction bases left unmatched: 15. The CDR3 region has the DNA TGTGCCAGCAGTATATCTCCAAGGACTAGCGCAAGCAATGAGCAGTTCTTC. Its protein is CASSISPRTSASNEQFF.

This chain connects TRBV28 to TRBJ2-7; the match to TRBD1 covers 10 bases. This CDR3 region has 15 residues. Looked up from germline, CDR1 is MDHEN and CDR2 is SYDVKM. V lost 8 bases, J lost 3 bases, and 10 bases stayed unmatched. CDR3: CASFDRGRDYYEQYF. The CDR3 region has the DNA TGTGCCAGCTTCGACAGGGGGCGCGACTACTACGAGCAGTACTTC.

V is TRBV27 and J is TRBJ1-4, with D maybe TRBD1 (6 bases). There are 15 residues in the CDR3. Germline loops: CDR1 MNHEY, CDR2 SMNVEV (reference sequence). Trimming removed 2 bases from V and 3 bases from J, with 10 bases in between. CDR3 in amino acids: CASSLSQGPNEKLFF. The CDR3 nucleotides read TGTGCCAGCAGTTTAAGCCAGGGGCCTAATGAAAAACTGTTTTTT.

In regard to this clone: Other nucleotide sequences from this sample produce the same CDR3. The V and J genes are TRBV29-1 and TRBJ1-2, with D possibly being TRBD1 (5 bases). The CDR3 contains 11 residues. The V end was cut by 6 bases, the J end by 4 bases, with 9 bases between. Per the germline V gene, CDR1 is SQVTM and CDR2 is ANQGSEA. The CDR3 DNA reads TGCAGCGTCGACGACAGCTATGGCTACACCTTC. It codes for CSVDDSYGYTF. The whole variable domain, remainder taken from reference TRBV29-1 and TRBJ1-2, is SAVISQKPSRDICQRGTSLTIQCQVDSQVTMMFWYRQQPGQSLTLIATANQGSEATYESGFVIDKFPISRPNLTFSTLTVSNMSPEDSSIYLCSVDDSYGYTFGSGTRLTVV.

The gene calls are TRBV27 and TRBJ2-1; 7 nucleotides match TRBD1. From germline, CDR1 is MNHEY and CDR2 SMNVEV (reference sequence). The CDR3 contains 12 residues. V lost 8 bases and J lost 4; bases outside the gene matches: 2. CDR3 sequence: CASRTGYNEQFF. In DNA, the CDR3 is TGTGCCAGCCGGACAGGTTACAATGAGCAGTTCTTC.

The DNA for the CDR3 is TGTGCCAGCAGTGAACGCCAGGGGGTGTTAACGGATGAAAAACTGTTTTTT. Translated: CASSERQGVLTDEKLFF. The chain carries TRBV2 and TRBJ1-4; the match to TRBD1 covers 7 bases. This CDR3 spans 17 amino acids. V lost 2 bases and J lost 6; bases outside the gene matches: 12. Germline values: CDR1 SNHLY, CDR2 FYNNEI.

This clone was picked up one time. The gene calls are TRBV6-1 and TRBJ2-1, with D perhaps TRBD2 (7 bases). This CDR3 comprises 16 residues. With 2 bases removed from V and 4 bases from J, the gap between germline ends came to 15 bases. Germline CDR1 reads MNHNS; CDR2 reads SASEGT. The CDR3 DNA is TGTGCCAGCAGTGAACTAGGGGGAGGGACATACAATGAGCAGTTCTTC. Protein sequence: CASSELGGGTYNEQFF.

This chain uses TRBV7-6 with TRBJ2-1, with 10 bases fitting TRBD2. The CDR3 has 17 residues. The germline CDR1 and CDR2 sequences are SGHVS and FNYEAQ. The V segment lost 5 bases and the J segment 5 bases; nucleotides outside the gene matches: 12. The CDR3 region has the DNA TGTGCCAGCAGCGACTTTTTAGCGGGAGGACTTGACAATGAGCAGTTCTTC. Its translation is CASSDFLAGGLDNEQFF.

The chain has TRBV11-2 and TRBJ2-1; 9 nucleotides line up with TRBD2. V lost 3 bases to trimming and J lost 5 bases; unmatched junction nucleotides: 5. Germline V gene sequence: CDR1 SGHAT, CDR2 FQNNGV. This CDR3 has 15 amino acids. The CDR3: CASSFRGRENNEQFF. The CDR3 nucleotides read TGTGCCAGCAGCTTTCGCGGGAGGGAGAACAATGAGCAGTTCTTC.

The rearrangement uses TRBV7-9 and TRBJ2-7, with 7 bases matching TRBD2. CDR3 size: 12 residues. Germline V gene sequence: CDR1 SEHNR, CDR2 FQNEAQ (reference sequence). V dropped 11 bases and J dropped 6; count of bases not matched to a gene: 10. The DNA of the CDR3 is TGTGCCGGGGAGGGGCGGTCGCGCGAGCAGTACTTC. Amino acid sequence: CAGEGRSREQYF.

As DNA, the CDR3 is TGTGCCAGCAGCGTGGGACAGAACACTGAAGCTTTCTTT. Its protein is CASSVGQNTEAFF. The gene calls are TRBV28 and TRBJ1-1; maybe TRBD1 (6 bases). Trimming removed 6 bases from V and 1 base from J, with 9 bases in between. The CDR3 is made up of 13 amino acids. Germline-derived CDR1 and CDR2 are MDHEN and SYDVKM.

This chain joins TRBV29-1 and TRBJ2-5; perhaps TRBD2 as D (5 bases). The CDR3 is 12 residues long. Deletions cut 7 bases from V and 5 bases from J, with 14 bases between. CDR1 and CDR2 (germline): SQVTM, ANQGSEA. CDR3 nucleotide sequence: TGCAGCGCCCGGGAAAGCACGGAGACCCAGTACTTC. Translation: CSARESTETQYF.

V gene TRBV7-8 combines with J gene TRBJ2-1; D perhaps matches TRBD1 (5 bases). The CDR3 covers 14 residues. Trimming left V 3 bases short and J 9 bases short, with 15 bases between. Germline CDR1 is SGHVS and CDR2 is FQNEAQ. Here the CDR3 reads CASSFRTPRGEQFF. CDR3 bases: TGTGCCAGCAGCTTCAGGACCCCAAGGGGTGAGCAGTTCTTC. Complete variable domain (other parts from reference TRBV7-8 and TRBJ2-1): GAGVSQSPRYKVAKRGQDVALRCDPISGHVSLFWYQQALGQGPEFLTYFQNEAQLDKSGLPSDRFFAERPEGSVSTLKIQRTQQEDSAVYLCASSFRTPRGEQFFGPGTRLTVL.

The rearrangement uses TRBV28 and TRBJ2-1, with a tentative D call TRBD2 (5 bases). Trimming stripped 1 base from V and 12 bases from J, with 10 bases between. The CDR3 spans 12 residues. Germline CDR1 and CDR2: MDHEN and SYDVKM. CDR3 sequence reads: CASSLYNGGQFF. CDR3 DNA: TGTGCCAGCAGTTTATATAACGGAGGGCAGTTCTTC.

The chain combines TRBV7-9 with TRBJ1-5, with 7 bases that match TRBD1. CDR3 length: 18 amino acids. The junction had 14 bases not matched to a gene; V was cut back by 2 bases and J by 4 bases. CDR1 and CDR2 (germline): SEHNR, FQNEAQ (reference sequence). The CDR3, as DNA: TGTGCCAGCAGCTTACTCCCCGGGTTAGGGACAGAAAATCAGCCCCAGCATTTT. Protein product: CASSLLPGLGTENQPQHF.

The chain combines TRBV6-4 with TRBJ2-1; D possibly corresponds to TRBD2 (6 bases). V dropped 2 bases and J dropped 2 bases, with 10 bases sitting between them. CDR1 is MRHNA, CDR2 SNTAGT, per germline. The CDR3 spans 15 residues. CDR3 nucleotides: TGTGCCAGCAGTGACGAGAGCGGGCCCTACAATGAGCAGTTCTTC. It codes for CASSDESGPYNEQFF.

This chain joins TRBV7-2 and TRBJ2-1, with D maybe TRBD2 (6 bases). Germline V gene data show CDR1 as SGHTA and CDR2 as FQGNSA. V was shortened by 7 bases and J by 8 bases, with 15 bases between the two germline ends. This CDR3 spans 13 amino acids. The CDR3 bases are TGTGCCAGCACCCCCGGGAGTCCCCATGAGCAGTTCTTC. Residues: CASTPGSPHEQFF.

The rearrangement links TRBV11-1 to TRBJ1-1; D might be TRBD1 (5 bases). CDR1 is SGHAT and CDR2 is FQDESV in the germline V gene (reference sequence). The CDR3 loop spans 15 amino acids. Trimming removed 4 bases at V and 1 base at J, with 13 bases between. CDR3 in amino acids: CASSSVRQPNTEAFF. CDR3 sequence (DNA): TGTGCCAGCAGCTCTGTCCGACAGCCGAACACTGAAGCTTTCTTT.